These 26 T cell receptor beta chains came from one sample sequenced in a study of CD8 T cells in Susac syndrome. RNA, at 0.5 to 1 ug, was reverse transcribed with random hexamers. Using its own MiXCR run on the immunoSEQ multiplex PCR reads, TCRdb lists one record per CDR3 protein. The sample lists 95,000 to 150,000 distinct CDR3 sequences, 90% to 95% occurring once. Specimen: CD8+ T cells from PBMCs. The receptors were gathered from a human donor with Susac syndrome.

The V call is TRBV9, the J call TRBJ2-2; 13 bases are a match to TRBD2. This CDR3 contains 15 residues. Germline CDR1 is SGDLS and CDR2 is YYNGEE. V was pared by 4 bases and J by 4 bases, with 1 base of the junction left unmatched. CDR3 amino acids: CASSTSGGATGELFF. DNA for the CDR3: TGTGCCAGCAGCACTAGCGGGGGGGCCACCGGGGAGCTGTTTTTT.

The rearrangement joins TRBV20-1 to TRBJ2-5; 10 nucleotides align to TRBD2. This CDR3 has 14 residues. With 5 bases clipped from V and 2 bases from J, the junction kept 5 bases outside the gene matches. Germline CDR1 is DFQATT and CDR2 is SNEGSKA (reference sequence). The CDR3 sequence: CSADPGLAQETQYF. The CDR3 bases are TGCAGTGCTGATCCGGGACTAGCGCAAGAGACCCAGTACTTC.

The gene calls are TRBV19 and TRBJ2-4; D remains unclear. The germline V gene encodes CDR1 LNHDA and CDR2 SQIVND (reference sequence). This CDR3 has 16 residues. With 3 bases removed from V and 0 bases from J, the gap between germline ends came to 12 bases. CDR3 coding DNA: TGTGCCAGTAGTATCGACTTCACGGGAGCCAAAAACATTCAGTACTTC. Its translation is CASSIDFTGAKNIQYF.

The rearrangement links TRBV12-5 to TRBJ2-2; D is ambiguous. V lost 6 bases and J 6 bases, leaving 14 bases between the germline ends. CDR3 length: 14 residues. Germline V gives CDR1 LGHNT, CDR2 FRNRAP. CDR3 in amino acids: CASGNHEFSGELFF. CDR3 DNA: TGTGCTAGTGGCAACCACGAGTTCTCCGGGGAGCTGTTTTTT.

V gene TRBV3-1 combines with J gene TRBJ2-6; no reliable D call. This CDR3 region has 15 residues. Per the germline V gene, CDR1 is LGHDT and CDR2 is YNNKEL (reference sequence). CDR3 in amino acids: CAASPPVSGANVLTF. In DNA, the CDR3 is TGTGCAGCCTCCCCCCCGGTTAGTGGGGCCAACGTCCTGACTTTC.

The chain carries TRBV2 and TRBJ2-7, with D perhaps matching TRBD2 (5 bases). Germline V gene data show CDR1 as SNHLY and CDR2 as FYNNEI. The CDR3 runs 12 residues. Trimming stripped 2 bases from V and 4 bases from J, with 6 bases between. CDR3 in amino acids: CASSEIAYEQYF. For the CDR3, the DNA is TGTGCCAGCAGTGAAATAGCGTACGAGCAGTACTTC.

The chain is built from TRBV29-1 and TRBJ2-1, with 7 positions matching TRBD2. The J segment lost 7 bases and the V segment lost 7 bases, leaving 1 base of the junction unmatched. Germline V CDR1 and CDR2: SQVTM, ANQGSEA. This CDR3 has 10 residues. The CDR3 DNA sequence: TGCAGCGGGGGGGGTAATGAGCAGTTCTTC. It specifies CSGGGNEQFF.

V gene TRBV12-3 or TRBV12-4 combines with J gene TRBJ1-1; possible D gene TRBD1, 5 bases. The CDR3 sequence is 13 residues long. The germline V and J ends were trimmed by 6 bases and 4 bases, with 12 bases remaining between them. DNA for the CDR3: TGTGCCAGCAGGGGGCCCGGGAGCACTGAAGCTTTCTTT. Its translation is CASRGPGSTEAFF.

CDR3 loop: CASSHLLDRDTGELFF. The CDR3 nucleotides are TGCGCCAGCAGCCACCTGTTGGACAGGGACACCGGGGAGCTGTTTTTT. The chain recombines TRBV4-3 with TRBJ2-2; TRBD1 aligns across 8 bases. From germline, CDR1 is LGHNA and CDR2 YSLEER. The CDR3 runs to 16 residues. J gave up 3 bases and V 3 bases, and 6 bases lay outside the gene matches.

V usage is TRBV6-6 and J usage is TRBJ2-1; possible D gene TRBD2, 7 bases. CDR3 length equals 14 residues. V was pared by 7 bases and J by 5 bases, with 15 bases between. Per the germline V gene, CDR1 is MNHNY and CDR2 is SVGAGI (reference sequence). The chain's CDR3 is CASNQIGGDNEQFF. The CDR3 bases are TGTGCCAGCAACCAAATAGGGGGGGACAATGAGCAGTTCTTC.

The chain joins TRBV11-2 to TRBJ2-2; D possibly corresponds to TRBD2 (5 bases). Trimming took off 5 bases at V and 7 bases at J, with 17 bases between the two ends. Germline CDR1 and CDR2: SGHAT and FQNNGV. The length of the CDR3 is 15 residues. The CDR3 region has the DNA TGTGCCAGCAGCCCCCAAGCCGGGGTTAACGGGGAGCTGTTTTTT. Translation gives CASSPQAGVNGELFF.

This chain connects TRBV7-8 to TRBJ2-7; TRBD2 might be the D (5 bases). CDR1 is SGHVS and CDR2 is FQNEAQ in the germline V gene. The CDR3 covers 14 residues. V was trimmed by 3 bases and J by 6 bases, leaving 15 bases between them. CDR3 sequence reads: CASSLGGPSTEQYF. The DNA for the CDR3 is TGTGCCAGCAGCTTGGGCGGGCCATCTACCGAGCAGTACTTC.

The gene calls are TRBV20-1 and TRBJ2-3; D remains ambiguous. The ends were cut back, 0 bases at V and 0 bases at J, with 10 bases in the middle. CDR1 is DFQATT and CDR2 is SNEGSKA in the germline V gene (reference sequence). The CDR3 consists of 15 residues. The CDR3 DNA sequence: TGCAGTGCTAGAGATCAAGGGATGAGCACAGATACGCAGTATTTT. Amino acid sequence: CSARDQGMSTDTQYF.

V is TRBV6-5 and J is TRBJ1-6; possibly TRBD1 for D (6 bases). The V and J ends lost 6 bases and 9 bases respectively, with 15 bases between them. The CDR3 runs to 14 residues. CDR1 is MNHEY and CDR2 is SVGAGI in the germline V gene. CDR3 in amino acids: CASSLRGAGSPLHF. The CDR3 DNA reads as TGTGCCAGCAGCTTACGGGGGGCGGGTTCACCCCTCCACTTT.

The chain combines TRBV7-9 with TRBJ2-5; D is unresolved. CDR1 SEHNR and CDR2 FQNEAQ come from the germline V gene (reference sequence). V was trimmed by 6 bases and J by 2 bases, leaving 7 bases between them. This CDR3 has 12 residues. CDR3 nucleotide sequence: TGTGCCAGCAGGATGGGGCAAGAGACCCAGTACTTC. Its protein is CASRMGQETQYF.

The rearrangement joins TRBV5-6 to TRBJ2-7; the match to TRBD1 covers 7 bases. CDR3 size: 16 residues. Trimming at V came to 0 bases and at J to 2 bases, leaving 8 bases not matched to a gene. Germline lookup yields CDR1 SGHDT and CDR2 YYEEEE. The chain's CDR3 is CASSLAIRQGPYEQYF. The CDR3 DNA reads TGTGCCAGCAGCTTGGCCATTAGACAGGGCCCCTACGAGCAGTACTTC. Looking up the rest from reference TRBV5-6 and TRBJ2-7 gives the full variable domain: DAGVTQSPTHLIKTRGQQVTLRCSPKSGHDTVSWYQQALGQGPQFIFQYYEEEERQRGNFPDRFSGHQFPNYSSELNVNALLLGDSALYLCASSLAIRQGPYEQYFGPGTRLTVT.

The chain is built from TRBV7-2 and TRBJ1-1; D gene ambiguous. V was cut by 6 bases and J by 6 bases, with 14 bases left in between. Germline V lookup: CDR1 SGHTA, CDR2 FQGNSA. CDR3 length equals 13 residues. This chain's CDR3 is CASRTKRTAEAFF. CDR3 DNA: TGTGCCAGCAGAACGAAACGGACCGCTGAAGCTTTCTTT.

The chain links TRBV20-1 to TRBJ2-3, with TRBD2 matching over 10 bases. The CDR3 covers 14 residues. CDR1 and CDR2 (germline): DFQATT, SNEGSKA (reference sequence). J lost 6 bases, V lost 6 bases, and 9 bases had no gene match. DNA for the CDR3: TGCAGTGCAGAACAAGCGGGGGGGCCTGATACGCAGTATTTT. It codes for CSAEQAGGPDTQYF.

The rearrangement joins TRBV27 to TRBJ2-1; the D is unclear. Trimming took off 11 bases at V and 6 bases at J, with 14 bases between the two ends. This CDR3 comprises 12 residues. The germline V gene has CDR1 MNHEY and CDR2 SMNVEV (reference sequence). CDR3 amino acids: CASQKGLNEQFF. The CDR3 bases are TGTGCCTCCCAAAAGGGCCTCAATGAGCAGTTCTTC.

This chain joins TRBV29-1 and TRBJ1-1; no definite D call. The CDR3 has 12 amino acids. V was trimmed by 2 bases and J by 1 base, leaving 5 bases between them. CDR1 and CDR2 (germline): SQVTM, ANQGSEA. The CDR3 loop is CSVESGNTEAFF. The CDR3 bases are TGCAGCGTTGAATCAGGGAACACTGAAGCTTTCTTT.

J is TRBJ1-6 and V is TRBV12-3 or TRBV12-4; tentatively, D is TRBD1 (5 bases). The CDR3 is 12 residues long. The V and J ends lost 3 bases and 10 bases respectively, with 7 bases between them. The CDR3 bases are TGTGCCAGCAGTTTGGGGCCGTCACCCCTCCACTTT. It yields the protein CASSLGPSPLHF.

This clonotype was detected once. The chain recombines TRBV15 with TRBJ2-1, with 8 bases fitting TRBD1. CDR1 is LNHNV and CDR2 is YYDKDF in the germline V gene (reference sequence). Trimming cost V 2 bases and J 9 bases; bases outside gene matches: 12. The CDR3 spans 16 residues. The CDR3 loop is CATSRSGQGGYREQFF. In nucleotides, the CDR3 is TGTGCCACCAGCAGATCCGGACAGGGTGGGTACCGTGAGCAGTTCTTC.

The chain carries TRBV5-6 and TRBJ2-7; a weak D match, TRBD1 (6 bases). Trimming left V 3 bases short and J 5 bases short, with 21 bases between. The CDR3 has 16 residues. Germline V gene sequence: CDR1 SGHDT, CDR2 YYEEEE. The DNA of the CDR3 is TGTGCCAGCAGCTCTCTCATCCTCGGGGCAGGGGACGAGCAGTACTTC. Translated: CASSSLILGAGDEQYF.

V is TRBV27 and J is TRBJ2-7; D is tentatively TRBD1 or TRBD2 (5 bases each). Trimming left V 5 bases short and J 4 bases short, with 21 bases between. CDR3 length: 16 amino acids. Germline CDR1 MNHEY, CDR2 SMNVEV (reference sequence). The DNA for the CDR3 is TGTGCCAGCAGTCCCCCGGCCGGGGCCCCTCCTTACGAGCAGTACTTC. It codes for CASSPPAGAPPYEQYF.

The chain carries TRBV29-1 and TRBJ1-1; D gene ambiguous. The CDR3 loop spans 11 amino acids. Deletions cut 7 bases from V and 5 bases from J, with 11 bases between. Germline CDR1 SQVTM, CDR2 ANQGSEA. The chain's CDR3 is CSDLGGTEAFF. The DNA for the CDR3 is TGCAGCGACCTGGGTGGAACTGAAGCTTTCTTT.

The chain has TRBV11-2 and TRBJ2-7, with TRBD1 matching 10 bases. V shed 3 bases and J 6 bases; nucleotides not matched to a gene: 11. Germline lookup yields CDR1 SGHAT and CDR2 FQNNGV. The CDR3 is 16 amino acids. The CDR3 bases are TGTGCCAGCAGCTTCGGCACCGGGACAGGGGTACCCGAGCAGTACTTC. Translating it yields CASSFGTGTGVPEQYF.